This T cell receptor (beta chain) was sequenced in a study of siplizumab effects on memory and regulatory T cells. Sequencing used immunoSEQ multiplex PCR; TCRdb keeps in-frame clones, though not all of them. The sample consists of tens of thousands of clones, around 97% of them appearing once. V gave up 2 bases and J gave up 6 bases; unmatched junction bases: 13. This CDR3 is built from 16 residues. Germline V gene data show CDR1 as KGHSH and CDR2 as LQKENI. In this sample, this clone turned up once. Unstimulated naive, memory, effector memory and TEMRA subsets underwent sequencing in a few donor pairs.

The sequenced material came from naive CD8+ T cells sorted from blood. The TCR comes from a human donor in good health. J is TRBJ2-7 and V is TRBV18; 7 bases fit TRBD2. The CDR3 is CASSPTRGELRLEQYF. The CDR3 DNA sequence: TGTGCCAGCTCACCAACCCGGGGGGAACTTAGGCTCGAGCAGTACTTC.